This T cell receptor beta chain was recorded in a study of glioma-infiltrating T cells after dendritic cell vaccination. As for time point: after dendritic cell vaccination, including at tumor progression/relapse. The CDR3 has 15 amino acids. Looked up from germline, CDR1 is SGHTA and CDR2 is FQGNSA. V was clipped by 1 base and J by 8 bases, with 15 bases between them. TCRB CDR3 was amplified from 2 ug genomic DNA or less. The PCR used 60 V beta and 13 J beta primers. Clones were sequenced by immunoSEQ multiplex PCR, and TCRdb holds only the in-frame ones, with some missing. The sample lists more than 85,000 clones; 90% were seen once.

The receptor was derived from a human donor with glioblastoma. The sample here was blood, taken after dendritic cell vaccination. This chain uses TRBV7-2 with TRBJ1-5; no reliable D call. The CDR3 nucleotides read TGTGCCAGCAGCTTAGGTCGGGGTCCTGGGGAGCCCCAGCATTTT. This gives the protein CASSLGRGPGEPQHF.